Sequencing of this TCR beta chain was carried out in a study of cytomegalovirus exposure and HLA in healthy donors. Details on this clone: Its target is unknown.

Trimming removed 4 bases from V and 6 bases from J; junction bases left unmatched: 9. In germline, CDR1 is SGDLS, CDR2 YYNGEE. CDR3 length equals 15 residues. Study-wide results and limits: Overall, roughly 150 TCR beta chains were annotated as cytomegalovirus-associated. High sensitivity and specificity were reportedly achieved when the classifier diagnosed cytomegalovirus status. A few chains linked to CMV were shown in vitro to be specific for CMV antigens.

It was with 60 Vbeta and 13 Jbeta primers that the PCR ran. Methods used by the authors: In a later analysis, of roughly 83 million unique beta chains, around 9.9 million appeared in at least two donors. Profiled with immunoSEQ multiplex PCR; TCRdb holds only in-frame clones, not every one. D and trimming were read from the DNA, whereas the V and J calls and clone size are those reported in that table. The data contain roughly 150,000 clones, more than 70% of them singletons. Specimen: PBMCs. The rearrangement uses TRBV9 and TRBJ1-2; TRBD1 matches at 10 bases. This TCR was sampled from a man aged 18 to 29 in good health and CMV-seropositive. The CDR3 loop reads CASSFRDRGGDGYTF. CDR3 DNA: TGTGCCAGCAGCTTCCGGGACAGGGGAGGGGATGGCTACACCTTC.